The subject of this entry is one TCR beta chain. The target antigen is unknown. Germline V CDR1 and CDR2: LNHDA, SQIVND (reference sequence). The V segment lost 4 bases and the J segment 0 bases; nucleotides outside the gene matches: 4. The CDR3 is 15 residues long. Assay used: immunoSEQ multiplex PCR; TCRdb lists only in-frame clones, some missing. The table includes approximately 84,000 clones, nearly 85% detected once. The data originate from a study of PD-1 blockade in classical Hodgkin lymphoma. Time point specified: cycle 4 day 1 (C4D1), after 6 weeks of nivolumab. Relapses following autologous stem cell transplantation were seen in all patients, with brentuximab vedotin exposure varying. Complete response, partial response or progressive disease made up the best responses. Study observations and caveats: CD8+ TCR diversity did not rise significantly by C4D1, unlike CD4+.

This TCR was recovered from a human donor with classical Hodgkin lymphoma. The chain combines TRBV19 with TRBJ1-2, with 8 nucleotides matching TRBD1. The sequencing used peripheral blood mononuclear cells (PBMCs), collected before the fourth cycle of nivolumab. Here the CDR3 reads CASSTQGASNYGYTF. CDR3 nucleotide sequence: TGTGCCAGTAGTACCCAGGGGGCCTCTAACTATGGCTACACCTTC.